This TCR beta chain was profiled in a study of read filtering for tumor transcriptome and immune sequencing. Study-level findings and limits: Compared with RNA-seq, IR-seq gave much higher clonotype depth and reliability.

The library was built from roughly 400 ng RNA with molecular barcoded adaptors for alpha/delta and beta/gamma chains. TCRdb analysed the reads with MiXCR anew, one entry per CDR3 protein. This repertoire shows 100,000 to 150,000 distinct CDR3 sequences, under 15% found once; its top ten account for around 8.3%. This clonotype was detected a few times. The target antigen is unknown. The length of the CDR3 is 13 residues. Looked up from germline, CDR1 is SGHVS and CDR2 is FNYEAQ. The V and J ends lost 3 bases and 3 bases respectively, with 9 bases between them. Material for sequencing was a population of CD138-negative cells sorted from bone marrow. This clonotype originated in a donor over 35 with multiple myeloma. This chain joins TRBV7-6 and TRBJ2-7; no clear D. The CDR3, as DNA: TGTGCCAGCAGCTTTGACGTTAACTACGAGCAGTACTTC. It is translated as CASSFDVNYEQYF.